The clone carrying this T cell receptor beta chain turned up a few times. Its antigen remains unknown. This CDR3 comprises 14 residues. The ends were cut back, 2 bases at V and 8 bases at J, with 13 bases in the middle. The sample is drawn from a study of T-cell memory formation after mild COVID-19. TCRdb fed the 5' RACE reads into MiXCR, producing one record per CDR3 protein. The sample lists about 470,000 distinct CDR3 sequences; more than 20% were seen once. General study results and limits: CD4/CD8 balance held among clones contracting day 15 to 85, and later expanders leaned CD4+.

The J gene is TRBJ2-1, the V gene TRBV12-3 or TRBV12-4; D not resolved. Sequencing used PBMCs or a T cell subset sorted from them (not recorded which). The receptor was derived from an adult woman who had mild COVID-19 (a few samples of this study predate the infection). Cell type and time point are not known. The CDR3 here is CASSLPSRGDEQFF. DNA of the CDR3: TGTGCCAGCAGTTTACCCTCGAGAGGTGATGAGCAGTTCTTC.